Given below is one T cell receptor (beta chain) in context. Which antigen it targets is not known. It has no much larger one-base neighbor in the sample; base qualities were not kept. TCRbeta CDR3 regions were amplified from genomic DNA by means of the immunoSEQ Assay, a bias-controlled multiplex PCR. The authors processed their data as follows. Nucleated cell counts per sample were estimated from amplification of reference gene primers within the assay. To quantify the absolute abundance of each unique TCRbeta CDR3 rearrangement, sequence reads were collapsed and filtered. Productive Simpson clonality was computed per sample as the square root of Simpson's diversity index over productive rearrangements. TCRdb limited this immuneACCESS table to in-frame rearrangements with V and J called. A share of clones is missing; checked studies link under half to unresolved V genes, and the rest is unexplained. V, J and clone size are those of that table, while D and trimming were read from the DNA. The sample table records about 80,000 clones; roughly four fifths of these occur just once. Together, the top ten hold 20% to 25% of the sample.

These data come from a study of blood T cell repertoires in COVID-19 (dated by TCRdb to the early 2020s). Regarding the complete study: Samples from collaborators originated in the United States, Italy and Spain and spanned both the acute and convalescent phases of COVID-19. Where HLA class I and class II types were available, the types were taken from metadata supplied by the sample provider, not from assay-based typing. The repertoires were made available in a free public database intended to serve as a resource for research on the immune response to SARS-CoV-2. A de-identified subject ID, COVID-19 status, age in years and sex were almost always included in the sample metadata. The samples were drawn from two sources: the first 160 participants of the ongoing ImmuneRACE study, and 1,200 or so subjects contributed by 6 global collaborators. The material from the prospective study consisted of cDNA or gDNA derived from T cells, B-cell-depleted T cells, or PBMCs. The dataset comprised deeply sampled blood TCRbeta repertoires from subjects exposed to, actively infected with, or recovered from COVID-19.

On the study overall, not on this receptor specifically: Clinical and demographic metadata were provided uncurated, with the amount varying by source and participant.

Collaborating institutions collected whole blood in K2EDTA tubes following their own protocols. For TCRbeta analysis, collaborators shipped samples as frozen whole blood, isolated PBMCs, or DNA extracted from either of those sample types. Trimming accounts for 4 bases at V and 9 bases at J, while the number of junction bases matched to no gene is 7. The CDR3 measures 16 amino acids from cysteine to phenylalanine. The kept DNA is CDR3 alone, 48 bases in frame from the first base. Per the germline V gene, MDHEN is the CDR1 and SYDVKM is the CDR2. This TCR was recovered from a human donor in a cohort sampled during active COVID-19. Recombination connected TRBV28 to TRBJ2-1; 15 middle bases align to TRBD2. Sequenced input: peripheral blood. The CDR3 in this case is CASSSHGTSGGLEQFF. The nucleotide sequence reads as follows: TGTGCCAGCAGTTCCCACGGGACTAGCGGGGGGCTTGAGCAGTTCTTC.